The T cell receptor beta chain described here comes from a study of blood T cell repertoires in COVID-19. Study details: Samples representing acute and convalescent COVID-19 were sourced from the United States, Italy and Spain. PBMCs, B-cell-depleted T cells, or T cells were the source of the cDNA or gDNA that made up the material.

This table comes from immunoSEQ multiplex PCR, and its TCRdb copy is limited to in-frame clones, with some not included. The sample has roughly 160,000 clones, around four fifths seen once; the top ten hold about 8.1%. The CDR3 runs 13 residues. Germline V lookup: CDR1 SEHNR, CDR2 FQNEAQ (reference sequence). Trimming stripped 2 bases from V and 6 bases from J, with 10 bases between. Seattle researchers signed up patients amid active infection and tracked them longitudinally. The sequenced sample was peripheral blood. The source of this sequence is a woman of 80 years or more with COVID-19, enrolled during active disease. This chain uses TRBV7-9 with TRBJ1-2, with D possibly matching TRBD1 (5 bases). The CDR3 region is CASSLSGGNGYTF. The CDR3 region has the DNA TGTGCCAGCAGCTTATCGGGGGGAAATGGCTACACCTTC. The entire variable domain, with the rest obtained from reference TRBV7-9 and TRBJ1-2, is as follows: DTGVSQNPRHKITKRGQNVTFRCDPISEHNRLYWYRQTLGQGPEFLTYFQNEAQLEKSRLLSDRFSAERPKGSFSTLEIQRTEQGDSAMYLCASSLSGGNGYTFGSGTRLTVV.